This record covers a single TCR beta chain. This sample stems from a study of blood T cell repertoires in COVID-19. Assay: immunoSEQ multiplex PCR; the TCRdb copy retains only in-frame clones and omits some. The table lists about 100,000 clones, 80% to 95% of them singletons. The V and J ends lost 0 bases and 3 bases respectively, with 9 bases between them. Germline-derived CDR1 and CDR2 are SGHRS and YFSETQ. The CDR3 loop spans 14 amino acids. This sequence originates from a woman between 45 and 60 years old with COVID-19, enrolled during active disease. The chain employs TRBV5-1 and TRBJ1-2, with D possibly being TRBD1 (5 bases). The material sequenced was peripheral blood. CDR3 bases: TGCGCCAGCAGCTTGGGCCCGGGGGACTATGGCTACACCTTC. It is translated as CASSLGPGDYGYTF.